This passage covers 28 T cell receptor beta chains from one sample sequenced in a study of early T cells in non-severe SARS-CoV-2 infection (dated by TCRdb to about 2021). The library was produced with 5' RACE. The data were produced on a NextSeq 500. TCRdb handled the public reads itself, with Q25 trimming in fastp and clone calling in MiXCR, and kept productive beta chains. Rows are unified per CDR3 protein, each entry keeping the most common DNA and genes. This sample is represented by some 42,000 distinct CDR3 sequences; roughly 6.2% of them were singletons. In total, the top ten clones hold more than 7.5% of the sample. The sample was whole blood, taken at baseline. The receptors shown here come from an adult who was a healthcare worker with PCR-confirmed SARS-CoV-2 infection or an uninfected control (not recorded which).

In this sample, this clonotype turned up a few times. This sequence joins TRBV28 and TRBJ2-1; D not certain. Trimming pared 6 bases from V and 5 bases from J, leaving 17 bases between. Germline CDR1 reads MDHEN; CDR2 reads SYDVKM. The CDR3 covers 15 residues. CDR3 sequence reads: CASRTPGVGNNEQFF. CDR3 DNA: TGTGCCAGCAGAACCCCTGGGGTGGGGAACAATGAGCAGTTCTTC.

This clonotype occurred a few times. The V and J genes are TRBV7-3 and TRBJ1-5; D gene ambiguous. The CDR3 is 13 residues long. Looked up from germline, CDR1 is SGHTA and CDR2 is FQGTGA. V lost 1 base and J lost 7, with 8 bases in between. This chain's CDR3 is CASSLRYGQPQHF. CDR3 bases: TGTGCCAGCAGCTTAAGGTACGGCCAGCCCCAGCATTTT.

The chain employs TRBV5-8 and TRBJ2-3; D might be TRBD1 (6 bases). Per germline, CDR1 SGHTS and CDR2 YDEGEE. V lost 2 bases and J lost 4, with 8 bases in between. This CDR3 contains 13 residues. The CDR3 protein is CASSFKGADTQYF. The CDR3 region has the DNA TGTGCCAGCAGCTTTAAGGGGGCAGATACGCAGTATTTT.

In its sample, this clonotype was seen a few times. Here the CDR3 reads CASRMDREGETQYF. The CDR3 DNA is TGTGCCAGCAGAATGGACAGGGAAGGGGAGACCCAGTACTTC. V and J are TRBV12-3 or TRBV12-4 and TRBJ2-5, with 8 bases fitting TRBD1. Losses at the gene ends were 6 bases for V and 5 bases for J; bases not matched to a gene: 8. The CDR3 sequence is 14 residues long.

As concerns this clonotype: One end of the junction does not line up with germline, which may come from a read error. The chain recombines TRBV3-1 with TRBJ2-1; 10 bases are shared with TRBD2. CDR1 and CDR2 (germline): LGHDT, YNNKEL (reference sequence). This CDR3 contains 15 residues. DNA for the CDR3: TGTGCCGGCAGCCAATCACTAGCGGGGTACAATGAGCAGTTCTTC. Its protein product is CAGSQSLAGYNEQFF.

This clonotype has a count of ten or more. The CDR3 protein is CASSFYGGGAERETQYF. The CDR3 DNA reads as TGTGCCAGCAGCTTTTATGGCGGGGGGGCTGAACGAGAGACCCAGTACTTC. The chain joins TRBV7-2 to TRBJ2-5, with 9 bases identical to TRBD2. CDR3 length: 17 amino acids. The J segment lost 4 bases and the V segment lost 3 bases, leaving 12 bases of the junction unmatched. Germline-derived CDR1 and CDR2 are SGHTA and FQGNSA. Full variable domain (rest looked up from reference TRBV7-2 and TRBJ2-5): GAGVSQSPSNKVTEKGKDVELRCDPISGHTALYWYRQSLGQGLEFLIYFQGNSAPDKSGLPSDRFSAERTGGSVSTLTIQRTQQEDSAVYLCASSFYGGGAERETQYFGPGTRLLVL.

This clonotype was counted at least ten times. This chain joins TRBV18 and TRBJ2-5; D gene ambiguous. The V end was cut by 6 bases, the J end by 2 bases, with 7 bases between. Germline CDR1 and CDR2: KGHSH and LQKENI. The CDR3 totals 12 residues. This CDR3 is CASSYNQETQYF. The CDR3 DNA follows: TGTGCCAGCTCGTACAATCAAGAGACCCAGTACTTC.

The chain couples TRBV7-2 to TRBJ2-1; the match to TRBD2 covers 8 bases. Per the germline V gene, CDR1 is SGHTA and CDR2 is FQGNSA. The CDR3 runs 16 residues. V shed 1 base and J 8 bases; nucleotides not matched to a gene: 10. CDR3 residues: CASSLEVSGVIDEQFF. The CDR3 region has the DNA TGTGCCAGCAGCTTAGAGGTTAGCGGGGTTATAGATGAGCAGTTCTTC.

The CDR3 protein is CASSLMLDTQYF. CDR3 in DNA: TGTGCCAGCAGCTTAATGTTGGATACGCAGTATTTT. This chain uses TRBV7-2 with TRBJ2-3; D is ambiguous. The length of the CDR3 is 12 residues. Germline assignment: CDR1 SGHTA and CDR2 FQGNSA. V lost 2 bases and J 6 bases, leaving 6 bases between the germline ends.

The V gene is TRBV25-1, the J gene TRBJ2-1; D gene unclear. The V end lost 2 bases, the J end lost 6 bases, and 8 bases lay between the germline ends. CDR1 and CDR2 from the germline V gene are MGHDK and SYGVNS. This CDR3 region has 13 residues. Written as DNA, the CDR3 is TGTGCCAGCAGTGAACTCCAGTCCAATGAGCAGTTCTTC. Protein product: CASSELQSNEQFF.

As to this clonotype: A much more abundant neighbour one base away suggests this may be a read error. The genes are TRBV18 and TRBJ2-2; D remains ambiguous. There are 15 residues in the CDR3. CDR1 is KGHSH and CDR2 is LQKENI in the germline V gene. V was shortened by 0 bases and J by 9 bases, with 14 bases between the two germline ends. In DNA form, the CDR3 reads TGTGCCAGCTCACCACCGTTTAGGGATACCTGGGAGCTGTTTTTT. Encoded protein: CASSPPFRDTWELFF.

This clonotype was recorded many times. This chain joins TRBV20-1 and TRBJ1-1; the D gene is possibly TRBD1 (5 bases). CDR3 length: 14 residues. Per the germline V gene, CDR1 is DFQATT and CDR2 is SNEGSKA (reference sequence). The V end lost 3 bases, the J end lost 3 bases, and 14 bases lay between the germline ends. Here the CDR3 reads CSARRGAGYTEAFF. In nucleotides, the CDR3 is TGCAGTGCTAGGCGAGGGGCTGGGTACACTGAAGCTTTCTTT.

Many counts were recorded for this clonotype. This chain links TRBV20-1 with TRBJ1-4, with D possibly being TRBD1 (5 bases). V lost 5 bases and J 4 bases, leaving 14 bases between the germline ends. The CDR3 loop spans 14 amino acids. The germline gives CDR1 DFQATT, CDR2 SNEGSKA (reference sequence). CDR3 residues: CSAQGSGFNEKLFF. The CDR3 DNA reads as TGCAGTGCTCAAGGGTCAGGGTTTAATGAAAAACTGTTTTTT.

The chain recombines TRBV28 with TRBJ1-1; TRBD1 might be the D (5 bases). This CDR3 has 15 amino acids. With 5 bases removed from V and 11 bases from J, the gap between germline ends came to 24 bases. Looked up from germline, CDR1 is MDHEN and CDR2 is SYDVKM. The DNA for the CDR3 is TGTGCCAGCAGTCCCGCGGATTCAGGGATCGGGTACGCTTTCTTT. Its translation is CASSPADSGIGYAFF.

The chain uses TRBV5-5 and TRBJ2-3; unclear D gene. The CDR3 sequence is 14 residues long. Trimming removed 2 bases at V and 2 bases at J, with 9 bases between. Germline CDR1 is SGHKS and CDR2 is YYEKEE (reference sequence). Here the CDR3 DNA reads TGTGCCAGCAGCTTCTTAGAAAACACAGATACGCAGTATTTT. Translated, it gives CASSFLENTDTQYF.

In this sample, this clonotype turned up a few times. The rearrangement links TRBV19 to TRBJ1-4, with TRBD1 matching 9 bases. V gave up 10 bases and J gave up 5 bases; unmatched junction bases: 11. The CDR3 is 15 amino acids. Per the germline V gene, CDR1 is LNHDA and CDR2 is SQIVND (reference sequence). The CDR3 region has the DNA TGTGCCACCCGGCAACCGGGACAGGGAAATGAAAAACTGTTTTTT. Translated: CATRQPGQGNEKLFF.

This clonotype has at least ten counts. This chain connects TRBV28 to TRBJ2-7; 9 bases map to TRBD1. This CDR3 spans 15 amino acids. The V gene's germline CDR1 is MDHEN and CDR2 SYDVKM. V lost 5 bases, J lost 3 bases, and 8 bases stayed unmatched. CDR3 protein: CASSTSGTGHYEQYF. The CDR3 nucleotides read TGTGCCAGCAGTACAAGCGGGACAGGGCACTACGAGCAGTACTTC.

This clonotype was observed at least ten times. The chain combines TRBV7-9 with TRBJ1-3; D unclear. The CDR3 consists of 14 residues. Per germline, CDR1 SEHNR and CDR2 FQNEAQ (reference sequence). V lost 5 bases, J lost 2 bases, and 10 bases lay in between. The CDR3 loop is CASSAPVAGNTIYF. Here the CDR3 DNA reads TGTGCCAGCAGCGCGCCGGTGGCTGGAAACACCATATATTTT.

This clonotype came up a few times. This chain joins TRBV13 and TRBJ2-3, with TRBD1 identical over 7 bases. Germline lookup yields CDR1 PRHDT and CDR2 FYEKMQ (reference sequence). The CDR3 sequence is 17 residues long. Trimming cost V 5 bases and J 3 bases; bases outside gene matches: 14. The CDR3 loop reads CASSTRQGWVETDTQYF. The DNA of the CDR3 is TGTGCCAGCAGCACCCGACAGGGCTGGGTAGAAACAGATACGCAGTATTTT.

There are many counts of this clonotype. The chain carries TRBV7-9 and TRBJ2-1, with a possible D match to TRBD1 (6 bases). This CDR3 has 15 amino acids. Germline lookup yields CDR1 SEHNR and CDR2 FQNEAQ (reference sequence). V shed 5 bases and J shed 9 bases, with 20 bases lying between them. The CDR3 coding sequence is TGTGCCAGCAGCCCTACTTCGAGGGGGAGTAGTGAGCAGTTCTTC. Protein: CASSPTSRGSSEQFF.

The table lists this clonotype with a few counts. The chain combines TRBV6-6 with TRBJ2-1; D is unclear. This CDR3 is 16 amino acids long. Germline CDR1 is MNHNY and CDR2 is SVGAGI (reference sequence). Trimming left V 0 bases short and J 2 bases short, with 11 bases between. As DNA, the CDR3 is TGTGCCAGCAGTTACTCGCCGGTCGGGCCCTACAATGAGCAGTTCTTC. Translated, it gives CASSYSPVGPYNEQFF.

This clonotype was found a few times. This chain links TRBV5-5 with TRBJ1-4; a possible D gene is TRBD1 (5 bases). From germline, CDR1 is SGHKS and CDR2 YYEKEE (reference sequence). This CDR3 has 13 residues. With 5 bases removed from V and 4 bases from J, the gap between germline ends came to 9 bases. The CDR3 here is CASRTGVNEKLFF. The CDR3 coding sequence is TGTGCCAGCAGGACGGGGGTTAATGAAAAACTGTTTTTT.

In its sample, this clonotype was seen many times. The chain carries TRBV7-2 and TRBJ1-5; D unclear. Per the germline V gene, CDR1 is SGHTA and CDR2 is FQGNSA. The length of the CDR3 is 15 residues. V gave up 5 bases and J gave up 1 base, with 12 bases separating them. CDR3 sequence (DNA): TGTGCCAGCAGCACGAAGGCCTCGAGCAATCAGCCCCAGCATTTT. As protein: CASSTKASSNQPQHF.

This clonotype came up many times. The chain couples TRBV28 to TRBJ2-4; D is unresolved. Trimming removed 5 bases at V and 6 bases at J, with 14 bases between. CDR3 length: 14 amino acids. From germline, CDR1 is MDHEN and CDR2 SYDVKM. DNA of the CDR3: TGTGCCAGCAGTACCCGACTCAACGGAAACATTCAGTACTTC. Its protein is CASSTRLNGNIQYF.

This clonotype has a count of ten or more. This sequence joins TRBV7-2 and TRBJ1-1, with D possibly matching TRBD1 (6 bases). The V gene lost 5 bases and the J gene lost 5 bases, with 12 bases spanning the gap. Germline V gene sequence: CDR1 SGHTA, CDR2 FQGNSA. This CDR3 has 13 residues. DNA of the CDR3: TGTGCCAGCAGCCCACCAGGGGATACTGAAGCTTTCTTT. It yields the protein CASSPPGDTEAFF.

This clonotype was seen ten or more times. The chain employs TRBV18 and TRBJ1-6; D not certain. Trimming took off 3 bases at V and 8 bases at J, with 11 bases between the two ends. The germline V gene has CDR1 KGHSH and CDR2 LQKENI. This CDR3 comprises 14 residues. The CDR3 bases are TGTGCCAGCTCACCGGGGAGGGCTGATTCACCCCTCCACTTT. This codes for CASSPGRADSPLHF. The entire variable domain, with the rest obtained from reference TRBV18 and TRBJ1-6, is as follows: NAGVMQNPRHLVRRRGQEARLRCSPMKGHSHVYWYRQLPEEGLKFMVYLQKENIIDESGMPKERFSAEFPKEGPSILRIQQVVRGDSAAYFCASSPGRADSPLHFGNGTRLTVT.

This clonotype came up many times. The rearrangement links TRBV6-2 or TRBV6-3 to TRBJ2-2; D might be TRBD1 (5 bases). V was cut by 6 bases and J by 1 base, with 12 bases left in between. There are 15 residues in the CDR3. The germline V gene encodes CDR1 MNHEY and CDR2 SVGEGT. In nucleotides, the CDR3 is TGTGCCAGCAGGAACAGGCGCCTGAACACCGGGGAGCTGTTTTTT. Translating gives CASRNRRLNTGELFF.

This clonotype was seen a handful of times. The gene calls are TRBV7-2 and TRBJ1-4, with D maybe TRBD1 (5 bases). The CDR3 spans 15 residues. Per germline, CDR1 SGHTA and CDR2 FQGNSA. The V end was cut by 2 bases, the J end by 0 bases, with 7 bases between. CDR3 protein: CASSLWGTTNEKLFF. CDR3 in DNA: TGTGCCAGCAGCTTATGGGGGACAACTAATGAAAAACTGTTTTTT.